This TCR beta chain was sequenced during a study of cytomegalovirus exposure and HLA in healthy donors. Regarding the study as a whole: Most subjects' HLA-A and HLA-B alleles were reportedly predicted from TCR beta sequences.

A note on this clone: Antigen specificity is unknown.

The CDR3 has 15 residues. V shed 6 bases and J shed 2 bases, with 13 bases lying between them. The germline CDR1 and CDR2 sequences are SNHLY and FYNNEI. The primer mix had 60 Vbeta and 13 Jbeta primers. TCRdb keeps only in-frame clones here, not all; method: immunoSEQ multiplex PCR. The data hold about 160,000 clones, with 60% to 80% observed a single time. Healthy bone marrow donors formed the donor group. V is TRBV2 and J is TRBJ2-2, with D perhaps TRBD1 (6 bases). The specimen was PBMCs. This clonotype originated in a man aged 18-30 years in good health and CMV-seropositive. CDR3 in amino acids: CASSLRQDNTGELFF. Written as DNA, the CDR3 is TGTGCCAGCAGCCTCCGACAGGATAACACCGGGGAGCTGTTTTTT. The full variable domain, with the rest looked up from reference TRBV2 and TRBJ2-2, is EPEVTQTPSHQVTQMGQEVILRCVPISNHLYFYWYRQILGQKVEFLVSFYNNEISEKSEIFDDQFSVERPDGSNFTLKIRSTKLEDSAMYFCASSLRQDNTGELFFGEGSRLTVL.